The clone carrying this T cell receptor (beta chain) was seen repeatedly, ten times or more. Both iRepertoire HTBI primers and Arm-PCR of CDR3 regions were used to build the TCR beta libraries. Each CDR3 protein gets one entry after TCRdb re-called the multiplex PCR reads with MiXCR. This sample has hundreds of thousands of distinct CDR3 sequences; approximately 15% occur once, and the top ten carry roughly 29%. These data originate in a study of regulatory T cells in long-lasting Graves disease. Study-wide background: Duration of antithyroid drug therapy among newly diagnosed Graves' patients was under 3 months.

The time point is: newly diagnosed GD, antithyroid drugs for less than 3 months. PBMC-extracted RNA yielded the TCR library. These data were likewise used in another study, on T cells in Graves' hyperthyroidism and ophthalmopathy. That study reports: Uncontrolled infection, other autoimmune disease, pregnancy or lactation led to exclusion.

The sample was peripheral blood mononuclear cells (PBMCs), taken at new diagnosis, from a patient treated with antithyroid drugs. This receptor was identified in a man aged 35 to 55 with Graves disease.

CDR3 residues: CASSFSGTTSYEQYF. CDR3 DNA sequence: TGTGCCAGCAGTTTCTCCGGGACGACTTCCTACGAGCAGTACTTC. V usage is TRBV12-3 or TRBV12-4 and J usage is TRBJ2-7; tentatively, D is TRBD1 or TRBD2 (5 bases each). Trimming took off 3 bases at V and 1 base at J, with 13 bases between the two ends. The CDR3 is 15 residues long.